The 28 T cell receptor beta chains in this list originate from one sample, sequenced in a study of T cell changes during pregnancy in multiple sclerosis. TCRdb's table, derived via immunoSEQ multiplex PCR, lists solely in-frame clones and lacks some. The sample consists of under 35,000 clones, 85% to 90% of them appearing once. Sequenced material: CD8+ T cells from peripheral blood mononuclear cells, taken after pregnancy. These receptors all stem from a female donor with multiple sclerosis, enrolled in a pregnancy study.

The chain recombines TRBV11-2 with TRBJ2-3, with a weak D call TRBD2 (5 bases). This CDR3 has 13 amino acids. V was clipped by 5 bases and J by 7 bases, with 13 bases between them. The germline CDR1 and CDR2 sequences are SGHAT and FQNNGV. The CDR3 sequence: CASSLSGEYTQYF. The CDR3 DNA sequence: TGTGCCAGCAGCCTCTCCGGGGAGTATACGCAGTATTTT.

This clone has only one observation. The chain joins TRBV9 to TRBJ2-3, with 11 bases identical to TRBD2. This CDR3 contains 17 residues. Trimming took 4 bases from V and 8 from J; bases not matched to a gene: 15. The germline CDR1 and CDR2 sequences are SGDLS and YYNGEE. Here the CDR3 reads CASSPGTSGRVGGTQYF. The CDR3 DNA reads as TGTGCCAGCAGCCCGGGGACTAGCGGCCGGGTGGGGGGTACGCAGTATTTT.

V gene TRBV10-3 combines with J gene TRBJ2-7, with D perhaps matching TRBD2 (7 bases). The CDR3 consists of 14 residues. Germline V gene sequence: CDR1 ENHRY, CDR2 SYGVKD. Trimming left V 3 bases short and J 7 bases short, with 16 bases between. The DNA for the CDR3 is TGTGCCATCAGTGACGTGGGGGGGGCGGGGGAGCAGTACTTC. Translating gives CAISDVGGAGEQYF.

This chain connects TRBV29-1 to TRBJ2-3, with 14 bases fitting TRBD2. There are 19 residues in the CDR3. The germline V gene encodes CDR1 SQVTM and CDR2 ANQGSEA. V gave up 2 bases and J gave up 2 bases; unmatched junction bases: 12. The CDR3 nucleotides read TGCAGCGTTGAAAAGGGACTAGCGGGGGCACCCGAACTCACAGATACGCAGTATTTT. It encodes CSVEKGLAGAPELTDTQYF.

V and J are TRBV29-1 and TRBJ1-1; D perhaps matches TRBD1 (6 bases). The CDR3 runs to 12 residues. The germline CDR1 and CDR2 sequences are SQVTM and ANQGSEA. V was trimmed by 5 bases and J by 5 bases, leaving 12 bases between them. CDR3: CSVPRRGTEAFF. In nucleotides, the CDR3 is TGCAGCGTTCCTCGCAGGGGTACTGAAGCTTTCTTT.

At least ten counts were recorded for this clone. Other DNA sequences in the same sample also yield this CDR3. The chain is built from TRBV15 and TRBJ1-4; 9 nucleotides line up with TRBD1. This CDR3 contains 15 residues. V dropped 6 bases and J dropped 8; count of bases not matched to a gene: 10. Per the germline V gene, CDR1 is LNHNV and CDR2 is YYDKDF (reference sequence). The CDR3: CATSYTTGGGEKLFF. CDR3 sequence (DNA): TGTGCCACCAGTTACACGACAGGGGGTGGGGAAAAACTGTTTTTT.

This clone was observed a single time. The chain links TRBV30 to TRBJ1-4; possible D gene TRBD1, 6 bases. Trimming removed 1 base at V and 8 bases at J, with 14 bases between. CDR3 length: 14 amino acids. CDR1 GTSNPN and CDR2 SVGIG come from the germline V gene (reference sequence). CDR3 nucleotides: TGTGCCTGGAGTGACCTTCGGACAGACGAAAAACTGTTTTTT. Its translation is CAWSDLRTDEKLFF.

The CDR3 DNA sequence: TGCGCCAGCTCGGGCCCCACAGGCGGTGAAAAACTGTTTTTT. This sequence encodes CASSGPTGGEKLFF. V is TRBV5-1 and J is TRBJ1-4; tentatively, D is TRBD1 (5 bases). Per germline, CDR1 SGHRS and CDR2 YFSETQ. V was clipped by 7 bases and J by 7 bases, with 17 bases between them. The CDR3 has 14 amino acids.

The chain joins TRBV9 to TRBJ1-2, with D possibly being TRBD1 (6 bases). The CDR3 contains 16 residues. Deletions cut 0 bases from V and 3 bases from J, with 15 bases between. Germline lookup yields CDR1 SGDLS and CDR2 YYNGEE. The CDR3 nucleotides read TGTGCCAGCAGCGTAGCATACAGGGAACCAGACTATGGCTACACCTTC. Encoded protein: CASSVAYREPDYGYTF. The variable domain in full, completed from reference TRBV9 and TRBJ1-2, reads DSGVTQTPKHLITATGQRVTLRCSPRSGDLSVYWYQQSLDQGLQFLIQYYNGEERAKGNILERFSAQQFPDLHSELNLSSLELGDSALYFCASSVAYREPDYGYTFGSGTRLTVV.

J is TRBJ2-3 and V is TRBV4-1; 7 positions agree with TRBD2. The CDR3 consists of 16 residues. J gave up 4 bases and V 0 bases, and 7 bases lay outside the gene matches. The germline V gene has CDR1 MGHRA and CDR2 YSYEKL. CDR3 bases: TGCGCCAGCAGCCAAGAGAGCGGGGATCCCTCAGATACGCAGTATTTT. This encodes CASSQESGDPSDTQYF.

The chain has TRBV6-1 and TRBJ2-7; weak D call: TRBD1 (6 bases). With 10 bases removed from V and 3 bases from J, the gap between germline ends came to 13 bases. The germline V gene has CDR1 MNHNS and CDR2 SASEGT. The CDR3 is 12 amino acids. DNA of the CDR3: TGTGCCACCGAAGACAGGTTCTACGAGCAGTACTTC. Translating it yields CATEDRFYEQYF.

In its sample, this clone ranks as medium-sized (0.01 to 0.1%). This chain joins TRBV7-8 and TRBJ2-2; tentatively, D is TRBD2 (6 bases). V was pared by 3 bases and J by 4 bases, with 9 bases between. This CDR3 comprises 14 residues. CDR1 is SGHVS, CDR2 FQNEAQ, per germline. CDR3 loop: CASSFRETTGELFF. DNA for the CDR3: TGTGCCAGCAGCTTCCGGGAGACCACCGGGGAGCTGTTTTTT.

The chain carries TRBV6-6 and TRBJ1-5; no clear D. V was trimmed by 2 bases and J by 3 bases, leaving 8 bases between them. This CDR3 is 14 amino acids long. Germline assignment: CDR1 MNHNY and CDR2 SVGAGI (reference sequence). This chain's CDR3 is CASSYSPLNQPQHF. CDR3 coding DNA: TGTGCCAGCAGTTACAGTCCACTCAATCAGCCCCAGCATTTT.

V gene TRBV6-1 combines with J gene TRBJ1-5, with D unresolved. Deletions cut 1 base from V and 3 bases from J, with 10 bases between. Germline V gene lookup returns CDR1 MNHNS and CDR2 SASEGT. This CDR3 has 15 residues. This CDR3 reads CASSEGGLANQPQHF. The CDR3 DNA reads as TGTGCCAGCAGTGAAGGAGGGTTGGCCAATCAGCCCCAGCATTTT.

The genes are TRBV18 and TRBJ2-3; D perhaps matches TRBD1 (5 bases). Germline loops: CDR1 KGHSH, CDR2 LQKENI. V was trimmed by 3 bases and J by 4 bases, leaving 11 bases between them. This CDR3 has 14 residues. CDR3 amino acids: CASSPLQGADTQYF. The CDR3 DNA reads TGTGCCAGCTCACCGCTCCAGGGCGCAGATACGCAGTATTTT. Drawing the rest from reference TRBV18 and TRBJ2-3, the complete variable domain is NAGVMQNPRHLVRRRGQEARLRCSPMKGHSHVYWYRQLPEEGLKFMVYLQKENIIDESGMPKERFSAEFPKEGPSILRIQQVVRGDSAAYFCASSPLQGADTQYFGPGTRLTVL.

The chain is built from TRBV5-6 and TRBJ1-5; TRBD1 might be the D (5 bases). Trimming took 2 bases from V and 3 from J, leaving 9 bases between them. The CDR3 loop spans 14 amino acids. Germline assignment: CDR1 SGHDT and CDR2 YYEEEE. CDR3 protein: CASSFGGSNQPQHF. The DNA of the CDR3 is TGTGCCAGCAGCTTCGGGGGATCCAATCAGCCCCAGCATTTT.

The chain couples TRBV7-9 to TRBJ1-1, with 11 bases lining up with TRBD1. Unmatched junction bases numbered 6, after V lost 1 base and J lost 5 bases. The CDR3 is made up of 16 amino acids. Germline V gene lookup returns CDR1 SEHNR and CDR2 FQNEAQ (reference sequence). CDR3 loop: CASSLGRDRGTTEAFF. The CDR3 coding sequence is TGTGCCAGCAGCTTAGGGAGGGACAGGGGGACAACTGAAGCTTTCTTT. The full variable domain, rest sourced from reference TRBV7-9 and TRBJ1-1, is DTGVSQNPRHKITKRGQNVTFRCDPISEHNRLYWYRQTLGQGPEFLTYFQNEAQLEKSRLLSDRFSAERPKGSFSTLEIQRTEQGDSAMYLCASSLGRDRGTTEAFFGQGTRLTVV.

This chain links TRBV7-6 with TRBJ2-5, with D uncertain. Per the germline V gene, CDR1 is SGHVS and CDR2 is FNYEAQ. V lost 1 base and J lost 2, with 8 bases in between. The CDR3 length is 14 residues. The CDR3 coding sequence is TGTGCCAGCAGCTTAGAGGCAGGACAAGAGACCCAGTACTTC. It translates to CASSLEAGQETQYF.

This clone is categorized as medium-sized. Different DNA sequences within this sample yield the same CDR3. The chain recombines TRBV21-1 with TRBJ1-6; the table calls TRBD1, which could not be checked here. TRBV21-1 is a pseudogene locus. CDR3 length: 15 residues. CDR3 loop: CASSTRDRVNSPLHF. The CDR3, as DNA: TGTGCCAGCAGCACCCGGGACAGGGTTAATTCACCCCTCCACTTT.

For the CDR3, the DNA is TGTGCCAGCAGCGTAGAAGGAGGGAGCCGCAATCAGCCCCAGCATTTT. It yields the protein CASSVEGGSRNQPQHF. The rearrangement uses TRBV9 and TRBJ1-5; D unresolved. This CDR3 is built from 16 residues. Germline values: CDR1 SGDLS, CDR2 YYNGEE. V shed 0 bases and J shed 2 bases, with 12 bases lying between them.

V is TRBV7-2 and J is TRBJ2-7, with 8 bases lining up with TRBD1. The CDR3 spans 16 residues. The germline gives CDR1 SGHTA, CDR2 FQGNSA. V dropped 1 base and J dropped 3; count of bases not matched to a gene: 8. The CDR3 sequence is CASSLVFQTGDYEQYF. In DNA, the CDR3 is TGTGCCAGCAGCTTAGTGTTCCAGACAGGGGACTACGAGCAGTACTTC.

The genes are TRBV7-3 and TRBJ1-1; tentative D call: TRBD1 (6 bases). The CDR3 runs to 15 residues. Germline V gene sequence: CDR1 SGHTA, CDR2 FQGTGA. V was pared by 6 bases and J by 0 bases, with 14 bases between. The chain's CDR3 is CASSLTGGLNTEAFF. CDR3 bases: TGTGCCAGCAGTCTAACGGGGGGGCTGAACACTGAAGCTTTCTTT.

This chain connects TRBV4-3 to TRBJ2-7, with no clear D. From germline, CDR1 is LGHNA and CDR2 YSLEER. With 4 bases removed from V and 0 bases from J, the gap between germline ends came to 7 bases. The CDR3 has 13 amino acids. The CDR3 sequence is CASSPRASYEQYF. In DNA, the CDR3 is TGCGCCAGCAGCCCGAGAGCCTCCTACGAGCAGTACTTC.

The rearrangement links TRBV13 to TRBJ1-4, with TRBD1 as a possible D gene (6 bases). V was trimmed by 4 bases and J by 1 base, leaving 7 bases between them. Germline CDR1 and CDR2: PRHDT and FYEKMQ (reference sequence). The CDR3 is made up of 14 amino acids. The CDR3 reads CASSSRGTNEKLFF. CDR3 in DNA: TGTGCCAGCAGCTCCAGGGGAACTAATGAAAAACTGTTTTTT.

V gene TRBV6-1 combines with J gene TRBJ2-2; TRBD2 might be the D (7 bases). Trimming shortened V by 1 base and J by 6 bases, and 15 bases separated the two germline ends. Germline CDR1 and CDR2: MNHNS and SASEGT. This CDR3 is built from 16 residues. This CDR3 is CASSEEEGGGAGELFF. For the CDR3, the DNA is TGTGCCAGCAGTGAAGAGGAGGGGGGGGGCGCCGGGGAGCTGTTTTTT.

CDR3 residues: CASSKALRQKQYF. The CDR3 DNA reads TGTGCCAGCAGCAAAGCATTGAGACAGAAGCAGTACTTC. V gene TRBV21-1 combines with J gene TRBJ2-7; the DNA was not compared with TRBD1, the D call given in the table. TRBV21-1 is a recognized pseudogene. This CDR3 is 13 amino acids long.

The chain joins TRBV29-1 to TRBJ2-5; TRBD2 matches at 11 bases. With the DNA end fitting TRBJ2-7 better, the J assignment may be wrong. Looked up from germline, CDR1 is SQVTM and CDR2 is ANQGSEA. The CDR3 runs to 17 residues. CDR3 residues: CSVEKLGSGGDSYEQYF. CDR3 nucleotide sequence: TGCAGCGTTGAAAAGTTAGGTAGCGGGGGGGACTCCTACGAGCAGTACTTC.

In this sample, this clone turned up once. This chain joins TRBV27 and TRBJ1-5, with D uncertain. The V end was cut by 3 bases, the J end by 6 bases, with 12 bases between. The CDR3 spans 14 residues. Looked up from germline, CDR1 is MNHEY and CDR2 is SMNVEV (reference sequence). The CDR3 loop is CASSLAPGVQPQHF. The CDR3 DNA reads TGTGCCAGCAGTTTGGCCCCCGGGGTTCAGCCCCAGCATTTT.